This T cell receptor beta chain was sequenced during a study of cytomegalovirus exposure and HLA in healthy donors. Germline CDR1 and CDR2: MNHEY and SMNVEV (reference sequence). The junction had 6 bases not matched to a gene; V was cut back by 5 bases and J by 2 bases. The CDR3 consists of 16 residues. PCR primers comprised 60 Vbeta and 13 Jbeta primers. Profiling relied on immunoSEQ multiplex PCR, and the TCRdb table lists in-frame clones only, not all of them. Here the sample spans about 90,000 clones, around 66% being singletons. The TCR was taken from a man aged 30 to 45 in good health and CMV-seronegative. The material sequenced was PBMCs. The chain combines TRBV27 with TRBJ1-6; 7 nucleotides match TRBD1. The CDR3 DNA follows: TGTGCCAGCAGTATCCGGGACAGCACCTATAATTCACCCCTCCACTTT. This gives the protein CASSIRDSTYNSPLHF.